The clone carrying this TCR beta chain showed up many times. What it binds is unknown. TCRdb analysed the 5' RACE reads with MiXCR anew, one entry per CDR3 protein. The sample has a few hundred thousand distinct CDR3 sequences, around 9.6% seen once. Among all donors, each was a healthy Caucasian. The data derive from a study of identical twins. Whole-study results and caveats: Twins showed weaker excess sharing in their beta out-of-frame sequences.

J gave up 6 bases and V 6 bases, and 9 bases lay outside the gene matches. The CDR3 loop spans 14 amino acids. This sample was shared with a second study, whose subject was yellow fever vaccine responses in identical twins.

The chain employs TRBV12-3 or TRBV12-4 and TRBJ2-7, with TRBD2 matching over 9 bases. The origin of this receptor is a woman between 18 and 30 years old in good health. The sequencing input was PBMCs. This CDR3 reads CASSPTSGSIEQYF. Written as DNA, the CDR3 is TGTGCCAGCAGCCCTACTAGCGGGTCTATCGAGCAGTACTTC.